Listed below are T cell receptor beta chains from one sample, sequenced in a study of OX40 agonist ivuxolimab in advanced cancers. Produced via immunoSEQ multiplex PCR; TCRdb's table is partial and in-frame only. The table has tens of thousands of clones, around nine tenths seen once. This sample comprised CD4+ or CD8+ T cells sorted from blood, obtained in a trial of the OX40 agonist ivuxolimab. These receptors were taken from an adult with an advanced solid tumor such as melanoma, head and neck, liver or kidney cancer. CDR3s include the opening cysteine and the closing phenylalanine or tryptophan. Fields, in order: V gene, clone size, J gene, D gene, CDR3 protein, CDR3 DNA. D genes are given only for firm matches. The size entry is marked missing in some rows and otherwise reads once, few, many or a size class.

V gene: TRBV7-8
clone size: .
J gene: TRBJ2-5
D gene: .
CDR3 protein: CASSLGGDSETQYF
CDR3 DNA: TGTGCCAGCAGTTTAGGGGGGGACAGTGAGACCCAGTACTTC

V gene: TRBV4-1
clone size: .
J gene: TRBJ1-1
D gene: .
CDR3 protein: CASSQGRSRVTRDTEAFF
CDR3 DNA: TGCGCCAGCAGCCAAGGGCGAAGCAGGGTAACCCGGGACACTGAAGCTTTCTTT

V gene: TRBV10-3
clone size: .
J gene: TRBJ2-2
D gene: TRBD2
CDR3 protein: CAITGTSDSGELFF
CDR3 DNA: TGTGCCATAACCGGGACTAGTGATTCCGGGGAGCTGTTTTTT

V gene: TRBV15
clone size: once
J gene: TRBJ2-7
D gene: TRBD2
CDR3 protein: CATSGAGVGYEQYF
CDR3 DNA: TGTGCCACCAGCGGAGCGGGAGTCGGGTACGAGCAGTACTTC

V gene: TRBV28
clone size: .
J gene: TRBJ2-7
D gene: .
CDR3 protein: CASSLVNSYEQYF
CDR3 DNA: TGTGCCAGCAGTCTCGTCAACTCCTACGAGCAGTACTTC

V gene: TRBV6-6
clone size: .
J gene: TRBJ1-3
D gene: .
CDR3 protein: CASTIERRNTIYF
CDR3 DNA: TGTGCCAGCACTATTGAAAGAAGAAACACCATATATTTT

V gene: TRBV28
clone size: .
J gene: TRBJ2-1
D gene: .
CDR3 protein: CASSLIDGEQFF
CDR3 DNA: TGTGCCAGCAGTTTAATTGATGGTGAGCAGTTCTTC

V gene: TRBV30
clone size: .
J gene: TRBJ2-1
D gene: TRBD2
CDR3 protein: CACLKGLAGPSSYNEQFF
CDR3 DNA: TGTGCCTGTCTCAAGGGACTAGCGGGACCTAGCTCCTACAATGAGCAGTTCTTC

V gene: TRBV23-1
clone size: .
J gene: TRBJ2-3
D gene: TRBD2
CDR3 protein: CASSQSPPPRAGYTDTQYF
CDR3 DNA: TGCGCCAGCAGTCAATCCCCTCCCCCCCGAGCGGGGTACACAGATACGCAGTATTTT

V gene: TRBV4-2
clone size: .
J gene: TRBJ1-2
D gene: TRBD1
CDR3 protein: CASSQVPGQPYGYTF
CDR3 DNA: TGTGCCAGCAGCCAAGTACCGGGACAGCCCTATGGCTACACCTTC

V gene: TRBV5-1
clone size: .
J gene: TRBJ2-3
D gene: .
CDR3 protein: CASSLGTWEDTQYF
CDR3 DNA: TGCGCCAGCAGCTTGGGTACGTGGGAGGATACGCAGTATTTT

V gene: TRBV9
clone size: .
J gene: TRBJ1-2
D gene: .
CDR3 protein: CASSPHGLANYGYTF
CDR3 DNA: TGTGCCAGCAGCCCCCATGGGTTAGCAAACTATGGCTACACCTTC

V gene: TRBV5-1
clone size: .
J gene: TRBJ2-3
D gene: TRBD2
CDR3 protein: CASLRGGSTDTQYF
CDR3 DNA: TGCGCCAGCCTCCGGGGGGGCAGCACAGATACGCAGTATTTT

V gene: TRBV11-2
clone size: .
J gene: TRBJ1-1
D gene: TRBD1
CDR3 protein: CASGAIGTGLNTEAFF
CDR3 DNA: TGTGCCAGCGGGGCAATCGGGACAGGGCTGAACACTGAAGCTTTCTTT

V gene: TRBV5-1
clone size: .
J gene: TRBJ2-1
D gene: TRBD1
CDR3 protein: CASRGQTYNEQFF
CDR3 DNA: TGCGCCAGCAGGGGACAGACTTACAATGAGCAGTTCTTC

V gene: TRBV5-1
clone size: .
J gene: TRBJ2-3
D gene: TRBD2
CDR3 protein: CASSLERGGRISSTDTQYF
CDR3 DNA: TGCGCCAGCAGCTTGGAGCGGGGGGGCAGGATTTCTAGCACAGATACGCAGTATTTT

V gene: TRBV28
clone size: .
J gene: TRBJ2-2
D gene: .
CDR3 protein: CASGTHGGTGELFF
CDR3 DNA: TGTGCCAGCGGAACTCACGGGGGTACCGGGGAGCTGTTTTTT

V gene: TRBV2
clone size: .
J gene: TRBJ2-2
D gene: .
CDR3 protein: CASSERRVEGELFF
CDR3 DNA: TGTGCCAGCAGTGAACGCAGGGTCGAGGGGGAGCTGTTTTTT

V gene: TRBV4-1
clone size: .
J gene: TRBJ2-2
D gene: TRBD2
CDR3 protein: CASSQGGLAGVGTGELFF
CDR3 DNA: TGCGCCAGCAGCCAAGGAGGACTAGCGGGAGTAGGAACCGGGGAGCTGTTTTTT

V gene: TRBV6-1
clone size: .
J gene: TRBJ2-6
D gene: .
CDR3 protein: CASSDGHSGANVLTF
CDR3 DNA: TGTGCCAGCAGTGATGGACACTCTGGGGCCAACGTCCTGACTTTC

V gene: TRBV7-9
clone size: .
J gene: TRBJ2-3
D gene: .
CDR3 protein: CASKLAGDTQYF
CDR3 DNA: TGTGCCAGCAAACTAGCAGGGGATACGCAGTATTTT

V gene: TRBV9
clone size: .
J gene: TRBJ2-1
D gene: TRBD2
CDR3 protein: CASSTLASGGPRRTAYNEQFF
CDR3 DNA: TGTGCCAGCAGCACCCTCGCCAGCGGGGGGCCCCGCCGGACCGCCTACAATGAGCAGTTCTTC

V gene: TRBV6-1
clone size: .
J gene: TRBJ1-5
D gene: .
CDR3 protein: CASSFISNQPQHF
CDR3 DNA: TGTGCCAGCAGTTTCATTAGCAATCAGCCCCAGCATTTT

V gene: TRBV14
clone size: .
J gene: TRBJ2-5
D gene: .
CDR3 protein: CASSNGDPETQYF
CDR3 DNA: TGTGCCAGCAGTAACGGGGATCCGGAGACCCAGTACTTC

V gene: TRBV5-1
clone size: .
J gene: TRBJ2-6
D gene: .
CDR3 protein: CASSLESGVGANVLTF
CDR3 DNA: TGCGCCAGCAGCTTGGAATCCGGAGTAGGGGCCAACGTCCTGACTTTC

V gene: TRBV6-6
clone size: few
J gene: TRBJ2-7
D gene: .
CDR3 protein: CASSRDLSRPPYEQYF
CDR3 DNA: TGTGCCAGCAGCAGGGATCTCTCGCGGCCACCGTACGAGCAGTACTTC

V gene: TRBV5-1
clone size: few
J gene: TRBJ1-6
D gene: .
CDR3 protein: CASSLDGDSPLHF
CDR3 DNA: TGCGCCAGCAGCTTGGATGGGGATTCACCCCTCCACTTT

V gene: TRBV5-1
clone size: .
J gene: TRBJ2-1
D gene: .
CDR3 protein: CASSLVVGDNEQFF
CDR3 DNA: TGCGCCAGCAGCTTGGTAGTCGGTGACAATGAGCAGTTCTTC

V gene: TRBV5-4
clone size: .
J gene: TRBJ2-7
D gene: .
CDR3 protein: CASSLGGETYEQYF
CDR3 DNA: TGTGCCAGCAGCTTGGGCGGGGAGACCTACGAGCAGTACTTC

V gene: TRBV10-1
clone size: .
J gene: TRBJ2-7
D gene: TRBD2
CDR3 protein: CASGLREEGHGEQYF
CDR3 DNA: TGCGCCAGCGGCCTTCGGGAGGAGGGGCACGGCGAGCAGTACTTC

V gene: TRBV5-1
clone size: once
J gene: TRBJ1-3
D gene: .
CDR3 protein: CASSLGMGGPGTIYF
CDR3 DNA: TGCGCCAGCAGCTTGGGAATGGGGGGCCCAGGCACCATATATTTT

V gene: TRBV19
clone size: .
J gene: TRBJ1-1
D gene: .
CDR3 protein: CASSYRLNTEAFF
CDR3 DNA: TGTGCCAGTAGTTACAGGCTGAACACTGAAGCTTTCTTT

V gene: TRBV27
clone size: .
J gene: TRBJ2-7
D gene: TRBD2
CDR3 protein: CASSSLGAGGYEQYF
CDR3 DNA: TGTGCCAGCAGTTCCTTGGGAGCGGGAGGCTACGAGCAGTACTTC